Following are 10 T cell receptor delta chains from one sample sequenced in a study of gamma-delta T cells after stem cell transplantation. TCRdb re-called clones from the RT-PCR reads via CATT. The data show about 660 delta-chain clones, more than 4.5% seen once. Source material: gamma-delta T cells. The receptor source for this set is a human donor. It is not recorded whose cells these are; they may come from a transplant donor.

Turning to this clone: With only one base between it and a far larger clone, this is likely a read error. Additional DNA sequences in this sample encode the identical CDR3. The genes are TRDV2 and TRDJ1; D might be TRDD3 (5 bases). This CDR3 has 20 residues. With 0 bases removed from V and 0 bases from J, the gap between germline ends came to 25 bases. Germline CDR1 and CDR2: GEAIGNYY and EKD. The CDR3 sequence is CACDTLVFSDLLEDTDKLIF. Written as DNA, the CDR3 is TGTGCCTGTGACACCCTTGTTTTCTCCGACTTACTGGAGGACACCGATAAACTCATCTTT.

The rearrangement joins TRDV2 to TRDJ3; 9 bases are shared with TRDD3. This CDR3 is built from 20 residues. V shed 0 bases and J 0 bases; nucleotides not matched to a gene: 8. Germline lookup yields CDR1 GEAIGNYY and CDR2 EKD. CDR3: CACDTVGDSRGSWDTRQMFF. As DNA, the CDR3 is TGTGCCTGTGACACCGTGGGGGATAGTCGTGGCTCCTGGGACACCCGACAGATGTTTTTC.

CDR3 sequence (DNA): TGTGCCTGTGACACCTTACTGGGGGATAGCCCTAGGAAGAGACTCATCTTT. It specifies CACDTLLGDSPRKRLIF. V gene TRDV2 combines with J gene TRDJ1, with TRDD3 matching over 11 bases. The germline gives CDR1 GEAIGNYY, CDR2 EKD. The CDR3 has 17 residues. J lost 10 bases, V lost 0 bases, and 15 bases had no gene match.

This clone was seen a few times. One base separates it from a far larger clone, so it is likely a read error. This sequence joins TRDV2 and TRDJ1; weak D call: TRDD2 (7 bases). The germline CDR1 and CDR2 sequences are GEAIGNYY and EKD. V dropped 3 bases and J dropped 1 base, with 35 bases sitting between them. This CDR3 is 22 amino acids long. The CDR3 loop reads CACDPLPAVLGKEPQPTDKLIF. The CDR3 DNA sequence: TGTGCCTGTGACCCCCTTCCTGCGGTACTGGGTAAGGAGCCACAGCCCACCGATAAACTCATCTTT.

A remark on this clone: The protein recorded in TCRdb matches a much larger clone and deviates from this DNA's translation at residue 4, suggesting a read error; the protein here is obtained by translating the DNA. The rearrangement uses TRDV2 and TRDJ1, with 13 bases identical to TRDD3. The CDR3 contains 18 residues. The germline CDR1 and CDR2 sequences are GEAIGNYY and EKD. The CDR3 protein is CACVTLLGDTRLRSKLIF. The DNA for the CDR3 is TGTGCCTGTGTCACCTTACTGGGGGATACGCGTCTGAGAAGTAAACTCATCTTT.

In its sample, this clone was seen a few times. A read error is the likely source, as a far larger clone sits one nucleotide away. This chain links TRDV1 with TRDJ1; 9 nucleotides match TRDD3. Germline V gene lookup returns CDR1 TSWWSYY and CDR2 QGS. The V gene end was trimmed by 1 base and the J gene end by 1 base; junction bases not matched to a gene: 34. The CDR3 loop spans 26 amino acids. CDR3 coding DNA: TGTGCTCTTGGGGAACCAAGAACGGTCCCCCACGGGAAGTTTACTGGGGGACCGAGCCCCACCGATAAACTCATCTTT. Translating gives CALGEPRTVPHGKFTGGPSPTDKLIF.

This clone was seen a few times. This DNA translates differently at residue 15 from the TCRdb protein, which is that of a much larger clone; a read error is likely, and the protein shown is the DNA's own translation. V usage is TRDV2 and J usage is TRDJ2; 8 bases fit TRDD3. The CDR3 totals 17 residues. Looked up from germline, CDR1 is GEAIGNYY and CDR2 is EKD. CDR3 loop: CACDTVRTGGETAQPFF. DNA for the CDR3: TGTGCCTGTGACACCGTGAGGACTGGGGGTGAGACAGCACAACCCTTCTTT.

As regards this clone: With only one base between it and a far larger clone, this is likely a read error. The chain joins TRDV2 to TRDJ1; possibly TRDD3 for D (6 bases). CDR1 is GEAIGNYY, CDR2 EKD, per germline. The CDR3 has 16 amino acids. For the CDR3, the DNA is TGTGCCTGTGGCACCGTGGGGATTCGGACCCGCGATAAACTCATCTTT. Its translation: CACGTVGIRTRDKLIF.

With regard to this clone: The mismatch at residue 18 between this DNA's translation and the TCRdb protein of a much larger clone likely reflects a read error; the protein shown is translated from the DNA. The V call is TRDV2, the J call TRDJ1, with D perhaps TRDD3 (5 bases). The germline gives CDR1 GEAIGNYY, CDR2 EKD. The CDR3 has 20 residues. The CDR3 here is CACDTLVFSDLLEDTDKIIF. CDR3 nucleotides: TGTGCCTGTGACACCCTGGTTTTCTCCGACTTACTGGAGGACACCGATAAAATCATCTTT.

In this sample, this clone turned up a few times. With a far larger clone one base away, a read error is the likely cause. The sample carries other DNA sequences with the same CDR3. The J gene is TRDJ1, the V gene TRDV2; TRDD3 agrees at 12 bases. V lost 3 bases and J lost 0; bases outside the gene matches: 10. This CDR3 spans 18 amino acids. Germline CDR1 GEAIGNYY, CDR2 EKD. The CDR3 bases are TGTGCCTGTGACCCCGTACTGGGGGATACTGGGTACACCGATAAACTCATCTTT. Translated: CACDPVLGDTGYTDKLIF.